The 22 T cell receptor beta chains reported below all come from one sample, sequenced in a study of regulatory T cells in long-lasting Graves disease. Time point meaning: newly diagnosed GD, antithyroid drugs for less than 3 months. The authors made the TCR library using RNA they extracted from PBMCs. TCR beta libraries were built with iRepertoire HTBI primers and Arm-PCR of CDR3 regions. From the multiplex PCR reads, TCRdb called clonotypes with MiXCR, one entry per CDR3 protein. The sample lists more than 300,000 distinct CDR3 sequences, roughly a sixth occurring once. This specimen consisted of peripheral blood mononuclear cells (PBMCs), obtained at new diagnosis, from a patient treated with antithyroid drugs. These receptors all stem from a female donor with Graves disease.

This clonotype was counted ten times or more. The chain has TRBV7-2 and TRBJ1-5; tentatively, D is TRBD1 (5 bases). This CDR3 has 15 residues. Germline lookup yields CDR1 SGHTA and CDR2 FQGNSA. V was pared by 5 bases and J by 2 bases, with 13 bases between. CDR3 amino acids: CASSPWQGGNQPQHF. For the CDR3, the DNA is TGTGCCAGCAGCCCTTGGCAGGGAGGCAATCAGCCCCAGCATTTT.

This clonotype came up many times. The rearrangement joins TRBV18 to TRBJ1-4; the D is unclear. The CDR3 extends over 13 amino acids. V lost 4 bases, J lost 4 bases, and 7 bases lay in between. Germline V CDR1 and CDR2: KGHSH, LQKENI. CDR3 in amino acids: CASSLYHNEKLFF. The CDR3 bases are TGTGCCAGCTCACTATACCATAATGAAAAACTGTTTTTT.

This clonotype was picked up many times. J is TRBJ2-3 and V is TRBV11-3; 8 bases align to TRBD2. CDR1 is SGHNT, CDR2 YENEEA, per germline. J lost 4 bases, V lost 5 bases, and 8 bases had no gene match. The CDR3 contains 15 residues. The CDR3 nucleotides are TGTGCCAGCAGCCCCCTCGGGCGGGGGGCAGATACGCAGTATTTT. The encoded protein is CASSPLGRGADTQYF.

This clonotype was recorded only once. This chain joins TRBV18 and TRBJ1-3; 10 nucleotides line up with TRBD1. The germline gives CDR1 KGHSH, CDR2 LQKENI. The CDR3 runs 15 residues. J gave up 4 bases and V 3 bases, and 3 bases lay outside the gene matches. The CDR3 sequence: CASSPGTGEGNTIYF. CDR3 coding DNA: TGTGCCAGCTCACCGGGGACAGGGGAAGGAAACACCATATATTTT.

This clonotype was recorded at least ten times. The chain employs TRBV7-2 and TRBJ1-1; D might be TRBD1 (6 bases). With 5 bases removed from V and 1 base from J, the gap between germline ends came to 14 bases. CDR3 length equals 15 residues. Germline lookup yields CDR1 SGHTA and CDR2 FQGNSA. This CDR3 is CASSRRQVENTEAFF. The CDR3 region has the DNA TGTGCCAGCAGCCGACGACAGGTTGAGAACACTGAAGCTTTCTTT.

This chain connects TRBV20-1 to TRBJ1-4; 7 bases fit TRBD1. The ends lost 6 bases at V and 8 bases at J; junction bases unmatched: 15. The CDR3 spans 15 residues. Germline V lookup: CDR1 DFQATT, CDR2 SNEGSKA (reference sequence). CDR3 sequence: CSATYSTGSKEKLFF. CDR3 coding DNA: TGCAGTGCCACCTACTCGACAGGGTCCAAGGAAAAACTGTTTTTT.

This clonotype was picked up many times. The rearrangement joins TRBV28 to TRBJ2-1; 11 nucleotides agree with TRBD2. The CDR3 sequence is 17 residues long. After removal of 1 base from V and 3 bases from J, the junction contained 5 bases not matched to a gene. Germline V gene data show CDR1 as MDHEN and CDR2 as SYDVKM. For the CDR3, the DNA is TGTGCCAGCAGTTTATTATCGGGACTAGCGGTCTACAATGAGCAGTTCTTC. It codes for CASSLLSGLAVYNEQFF.

As regards this clonotype: A junction boundary mismatches the germline segment, possibly from a read error. The chain uses TRBV28 and TRBJ2-1; the D gene is possibly TRBD2 (6 bases). CDR1 and CDR2 from the germline V gene are MDHEN and SYDVKM. CDR3 length equals 15 residues. CDR3 bases: TGTGCCGGCAGTTTAACTCAGGGAGGTGGCAATGAGCAGTTCTTC. Translating gives CAGSLTQGGGNEQFF. The full variable domain, rest sourced from reference TRBV28 and TRBJ2-1, is DVKVTQSSRYLVKRTGEKVFLECVQDMDHENMFWYRQDPGLGLRLIYFSYDVKMKEKGDIPEGYSVSREKKERFSLILESASTNQTSMYLCAGSLTQGGGNEQFFGPGTRLTVL.

The V gene is TRBV10-3, the J gene TRBJ2-1; 14 bases agree with TRBD2. V lost 11 bases, J lost 12 bases, and 6 bases stayed unmatched. The germline V gene encodes CDR1 ENHRY and CDR2 SYGVKD. The CDR3 sequence is 12 residues long. For the CDR3, the DNA is TGTGCCGCCGGGACTAGCGGGGGCTTGCAGTTCTTC. Its translation: CAAGTSGGLQFF.

This clonotype has at least ten counts. The rearrangement links TRBV20-1 to TRBJ2-1, with a possible D match to TRBD1 (5 bases). Germline CDR1 DFQATT, CDR2 SNEGSKA (reference sequence). CDR3 size: 17 residues. The germline V and J ends were trimmed by 6 bases and 4 bases, with 25 bases remaining between them. The CDR3 bases are TGCAGTGCCGACCCCCCCAGGGTCTCAGAACGTTACAATGAGCAGTTCTTC. It encodes CSADPPRVSERYNEQFF.

This clonotype was picked up many times. This chain links TRBV20-1 with TRBJ2-7, with 11 bases lining up with TRBD1. V gave up 6 bases and J gave up 6 bases; unmatched junction bases: 7. This CDR3 is built from 13 residues. Looked up from germline, CDR1 is DFQATT and CDR2 is SNEGSKA (reference sequence). CDR3 coding DNA: TGCAGTGCCATCGGGACAGGGGGGATCGAGCAGTACTTC. It translates to CSAIGTGGIEQYF.

The V call is TRBV15, the J call TRBJ1-5; D uncertain. The V end lost 3 bases, the J end lost 9 bases, and 9 bases lay between the germline ends. This CDR3 contains 12 residues. The germline V gene encodes CDR1 LNHNV and CDR2 YYDKDF (reference sequence). The CDR3, as DNA: TGTGCCACCAGCAGGGACTATGGGCCCCAGCATTTT. Its protein product is CATSRDYGPQHF.

The chain is built from TRBV4-1 and TRBJ2-3; TRBD1 might be the D (6 bases). Germline V CDR1 and CDR2: MGHRA, YSYEKL. With 2 bases removed from V and 3 bases from J, the gap between germline ends came to 15 bases. The CDR3 extends over 16 amino acids. The CDR3 region is CASSQIRGIETDTQYF. CDR3 nucleotides: TGCGCCAGCAGCCAAATCAGGGGAATCGAGACAGATACGCAGTATTTT.

This clonotype was seen at least ten times. The chain couples TRBV7-2 to TRBJ2-5, with TRBD2 matching over 11 bases. This CDR3 has 15 amino acids. Germline CDR1 and CDR2: SGHTA and FQGNSA. Trimming took 4 bases from V and 4 from J; bases not matched to a gene: 5. CDR3 in amino acids: CASSSTSGRRETQYF. DNA of the CDR3: TGTGCCAGCAGCTCCACTAGCGGGAGACGAGAGACCCAGTACTTC. Filled out from reference TRBV7-2 and TRBJ2-5, the complete variable domain reads GAGVSQSPSNKVTEKGKDVELRCDPISGHTALYWYRQSLGQGLEFLIYFQGNSAPDKSGLPSDRFSAERTGGSVSTLTIQRTQQEDSAVYLCASSSTSGRRETQYFGPGTRLLVL.

This clonotype was counted many times. J is TRBJ1-1 and V is TRBV5-1; 7 nucleotides align to TRBD1. Trimming removed 8 bases from V and 5 bases from J; junction bases left unmatched: 6. Germline CDR1 and CDR2: SGHRS and YFSETQ. The CDR3 runs to 12 residues. The CDR3 bases are TGCGCCAGGGACAGGTTGATGACTGAAGCTTTCTTT. The encoded protein is CARDRLMTEAFF. The full variable domain, completed using reference TRBV5-1 and TRBJ1-1, is KAGVTQTPRYLIKTRGQQVTLSCSPISGHRSVSWYQQTPGQGLQFLFEYFSETQRNKGNFPGRFSGRQFSNSRSEMNVSTLELGDSALYLCARDRLMTEAFFGQGTRLTVV.

The genes are TRBV10-3 and TRBJ1-2; 9 bases line up with TRBD1. The CDR3 consists of 15 residues. The J segment lost 3 bases and the V segment lost 5 bases, leaving 7 bases of the junction unmatched. Per germline, CDR1 ENHRY and CDR2 SYGVKD. Here the CDR3 reads CAISSIRDRDYGYTF. The CDR3 DNA follows: TGTGCCATCAGTAGTATCCGGGACAGGGACTATGGCTACACCTTC.

V gene TRBV18 combines with J gene TRBJ1-2; no definite D call. Looked up from germline, CDR1 is KGHSH and CDR2 is LQKENI. This CDR3 spans 15 amino acids. The V and J ends lost 2 bases and 2 bases respectively, with 12 bases between them. CDR3: CASSPAEGPNYGYTF. CDR3 nucleotide sequence: TGTGCCAGCTCACCAGCGGAGGGCCCGAACTATGGCTACACCTTC.

There are many counts of this clonotype. The rearrangement joins TRBV6-1 to TRBJ2-1; D perhaps matches TRBD1 (6 bases). This CDR3 spans 14 amino acids. Between the trimmed V and J ends, which lost 7 bases and 2 bases, there was a span of 12 bases. CDR1 and CDR2 from the germline V gene are MNHNS and SASEGT. The CDR3 DNA sequence: TGTGCCAGCAATAGTAGGGACACCTACAATGAGCAGTTCTTC. It yields the protein CASNSRDTYNEQFF.

This clonotype was picked up many times. The chain links TRBV5-6 to TRBJ2-1; a possible D gene is TRBD2 (7 bases). The V gene lost 2 bases and the J gene lost 4 bases, with 19 bases spanning the gap. The CDR3 runs to 17 residues. Germline V gene sequence: CDR1 SGHDT, CDR2 YYEEEE. CDR3 DNA: TGTGCCAGCAGCTTACGGGGGGCGGCGGGGGAATACAATGAGCAGTTCTTC. Amino acid sequence: CASSLRGAAGEYNEQFF.

This clonotype has ten or more counts. This rearrangement joins TRBV6-1 to TRBJ2-1; D tentatively fits TRBD1 or TRBD2 (6 bases each). Looked up from germline, CDR1 is MNHNS and CDR2 is SASEGT. Trimming stripped 4 bases from V and 0 bases from J, with 16 bases between. The CDR3 has 17 residues. This CDR3 reads CASSGYTGRSSYNEQFF. The CDR3 nucleotides are TGTGCCAGCAGTGGATATACAGGGAGGAGCTCCTACAATGAGCAGTTCTTC.

This clonotype was seen many times. The chain links TRBV29-1 to TRBJ1-1, with no clear D. Germline values: CDR1 SQVTM, CDR2 ANQGSEA. The CDR3 spans 14 residues. Trimming removed 7 bases at V and 0 bases at J, with 15 bases between. This CDR3 is CSGAGPTMNTEAFF. The CDR3 nucleotides are TGCAGCGGAGCCGGGCCGACAATGAACACTGAAGCTTTCTTT.

This clonotype was recorded at least ten times. The gene calls are TRBV24-1 and TRBJ2-1; D possibly matches TRBD1 or TRBD2 (5 bases each). Per the germline V gene, CDR1 is KGHDR and CDR2 is SFDVKD. V lost 5 bases and J lost 6, with 10 bases in between. The CDR3 spans 13 residues. The CDR3 region is CATSAGTFNEQFF. CDR3 nucleotides: TGTGCCACCAGTGCTGGGACCTTCAATGAGCAGTTCTTC.